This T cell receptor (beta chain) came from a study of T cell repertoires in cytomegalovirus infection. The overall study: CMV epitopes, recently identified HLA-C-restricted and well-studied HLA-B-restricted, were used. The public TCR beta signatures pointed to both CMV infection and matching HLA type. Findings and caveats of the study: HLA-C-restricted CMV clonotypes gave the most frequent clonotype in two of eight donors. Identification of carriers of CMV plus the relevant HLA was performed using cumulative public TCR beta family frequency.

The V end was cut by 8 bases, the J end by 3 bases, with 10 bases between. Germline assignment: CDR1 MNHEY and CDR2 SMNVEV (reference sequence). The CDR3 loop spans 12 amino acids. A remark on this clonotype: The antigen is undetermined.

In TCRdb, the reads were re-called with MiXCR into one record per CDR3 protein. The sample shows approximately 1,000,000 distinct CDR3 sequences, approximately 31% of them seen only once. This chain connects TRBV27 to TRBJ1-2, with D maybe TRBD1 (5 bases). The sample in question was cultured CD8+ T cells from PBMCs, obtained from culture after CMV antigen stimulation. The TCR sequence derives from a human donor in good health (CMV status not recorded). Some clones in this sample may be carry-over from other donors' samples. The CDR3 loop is CASAGTYYGYTF. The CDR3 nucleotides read TGTGCCAGCGCAGGGACCTACTATGGCTACACCTTC.